This T cell receptor (beta chain) emerged from a study of tumor-infiltrating lymphocytes in oesophageal squamous cell carcinoma. MiXCR, run by TCRdb on the PCR reads, gives a single entry per CDR3 protein. The sample lists around 12,000 distinct CDR3 sequences; roughly half were seen once. In this sample, this clonotype turned up a few times. The germline CDR1 and CDR2 sequences are SGHVS and FQNEAQ. This CDR3 has 14 residues. The V and J ends lost 1 base and 3 bases respectively, with 10 bases between them. The sample taken for sequencing was normal esophageal tissue next to the tumor. The sequence was obtained from a male donor with esophageal squamous cell carcinoma. The gene calls are TRBV7-8 and TRBJ2-7; perhaps TRBD1 as D (5 bases). The CDR3 loop is CASSLGPGNYEQYF. The CDR3 DNA sequence: TGTGCCAGCAGCTTAGGGCCAGGGAACTACGAGCAGTACTTC.